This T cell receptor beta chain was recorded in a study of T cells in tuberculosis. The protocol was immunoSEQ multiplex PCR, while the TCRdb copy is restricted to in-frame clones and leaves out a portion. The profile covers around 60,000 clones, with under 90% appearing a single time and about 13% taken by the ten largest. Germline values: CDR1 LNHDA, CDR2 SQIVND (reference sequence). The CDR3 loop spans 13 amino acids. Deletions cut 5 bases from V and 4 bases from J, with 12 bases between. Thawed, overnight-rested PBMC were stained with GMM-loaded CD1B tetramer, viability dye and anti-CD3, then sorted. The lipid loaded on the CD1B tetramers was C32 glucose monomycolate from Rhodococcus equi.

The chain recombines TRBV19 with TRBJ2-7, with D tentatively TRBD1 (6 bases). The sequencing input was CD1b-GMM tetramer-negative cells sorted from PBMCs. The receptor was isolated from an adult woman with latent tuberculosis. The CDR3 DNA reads TGTGCCAGTAGTCCGAGGGGGAATTACGAGCAGTACTTC. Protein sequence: CASSPRGNYEQYF.